A single sample is the source of the 27 T cell receptor beta chains below, sequenced in a study of T cell responses to AZD1222 COVID-19 vaccine. Using immunoSEQ multiplex PCR, the repertoire was profiled, and TCRdb retains in-frame clones only, with some absent. The table shows over 110,000 clones, with under 95% occurring only once. The sample consisted of peripheral blood, taken on day 0 of AZD1222 vaccination. The receptors here all came from an adult in good health.

The chain couples TRBV7-9 to TRBJ2-7; 11 positions match TRBD2. CDR3 length: 14 residues. Germline V gene sequence: CDR1 SEHNR, CDR2 FQNEAQ (reference sequence). Trimming at V came to 4 bases and at J to 4 bases, leaving 3 bases not matched to a gene. The CDR3 coding sequence is TGTGCCAGCAGCTCGACTAGCGGGGTTTACGAGCAGTACTTC. This encodes CASSSTSGVYEQYF.

This chain uses TRBV3-1 (or the pseudogene TRBV3-2) with TRBJ2-7; 14 bases are shared with TRBD2. In germline, CDR1 is LGHDT, CDR2 YNNKEL (reference sequence). The J segment lost 6 bases and the V segment lost 4 bases, leaving 5 bases of the junction unmatched. The CDR3 runs 15 residues. This chain's CDR3 is CASSLGTSGRIEQYF. The CDR3 DNA sequence: TGTGCCAGCAGCCTGGGGACTAGCGGGAGAATCGAGCAGTACTTC.

The chain couples TRBV4-2 to TRBJ2-1; D gene uncertain. V was cut by 0 bases and J by 13 bases, with 13 bases left in between. The CDR3 length is 13 residues. CDR1 and CDR2 (germline): LGHNA, YNFKEQ. The CDR3 is CASSQEKTITQFF. The CDR3, as DNA: TGTGCCAGCAGCCAAGAAAAGACCATAACTCAGTTCTTC.

The V and J genes are TRBV28 and TRBJ2-5; tentative D call: TRBD2 (6 bases). Germline V gene lookup returns CDR1 MDHEN and CDR2 SYDVKM. This CDR3 has 16 amino acids. V lost 5 bases and J 7 bases, leaving 23 bases between the germline ends. The CDR3 sequence: CASSIRRDSYGGTQYF. The CDR3 DNA reads as TGTGCCAGCAGTATCCGCCGGGACTCCTACGGTGGGACCCAGTACTTC.

This clone has a handful of counts. This rearrangement joins TRBV7-9 to TRBJ2-7; the match to TRBD2 covers 7 bases. CDR1 and CDR2 from the germline V gene are SEHNR and FQNEAQ (reference sequence). Trimming at V came to 5 bases and at J to 4 bases, leaving 5 bases not matched to a gene. The CDR3 spans 13 residues. In nucleotides, the CDR3 is TGTGCCAGCAGCCCTAGCGGAGGGTACGAGCAGTACTTC. Its protein is CASSPSGGYEQYF. The complete variable domain, with remaining parts taken from reference TRBV7-9 and TRBJ2-7, reads DTGVSQNPRHKITKRGQNVTFRCDPISEHNRLYWYRQTLGQGPEFLTYFQNEAQLEKSRLLSDRFSAERPKGSFSTLEIQRTEQGDSAMYLCASSPSGGYEQYFGPGTRLTVT.

The rearrangement joins TRBV11-2 to TRBJ2-3, with 7 bases that match TRBD2. Germline V lookup: CDR1 SGHAT, CDR2 FQNNGV. V was clipped by 5 bases and J by 2 bases; unmatched bases: 7. This CDR3 region has 15 residues. In nucleotides, the CDR3 is TGTGCCAGCAGCCTGCGCGGGAGCTCCACAGATACGCAGTATTTT. Protein: CASSLRGSSTDTQYF.

The V gene is TRBV6-1, the J gene TRBJ1-2; 8 nucleotides line up with TRBD1. The length of the CDR3 is 15 residues. Germline V gene data show CDR1 as MNHNS and CDR2 as SASEGT. The V gene end was trimmed by 1 base and the J gene end by 2 bases; junction bases not matched to a gene: 3. In DNA, the CDR3 is TGTGCCAGCAGTGAAGGGACAGGGAGGAACTATGGCTACACCTTC. Protein sequence: CASSEGTGRNYGYTF.

The chain employs TRBV12-5 and TRBJ2-1; D possibly corresponds to TRBD2 (7 bases). Trimming took off 1 base at V and 6 bases at J, with 10 bases between the two ends. Germline CDR1 LGHNT, CDR2 FRNRAP. This CDR3 spans 14 amino acids. The CDR3: CASGLGGGGNEQFF. The CDR3 DNA reads TGTGCTAGTGGTTTGGGGGGAGGGGGCAATGAGCAGTTCTTC.

The chain employs TRBV5-4 and TRBJ2-7; D possibly corresponds to TRBD1 (5 bases). CDR3 size: 13 residues. Germline CDR1 SGHNT, CDR2 YYREEE (reference sequence). With 2 bases removed from V and 5 bases from J, the gap between germline ends came to 11 bases. Here the CDR3 DNA reads TGTGCCAGCAGCTTAATTTGGGGCGACGAGCAGTACTTC. Translating gives CASSLIWGDEQYF.

The CDR3 region has the DNA TGTGCCAGCAGCGTCCTTCCGGGTTTAGAGCAGCCCCAGCATTTT. Its translation is CASSVLPGLEQPQHF. The V call is TRBV9, the J call TRBJ1-5; D uncertain. Germline CDR1 and CDR2: SGDLS and YYNGEE. Between the trimmed V and J ends, which lost 2 bases and 7 bases, there was a span of 16 bases. The CDR3 covers 15 residues.

This chain joins TRBV18 and TRBJ2-7, with D tentatively TRBD2 (6 bases). The germline V gene encodes CDR1 KGHSH and CDR2 LQKENI. CDR3 length: 14 residues. With 3 bases removed from V and 3 bases from J, the gap between germline ends came to 12 bases. The CDR3 sequence is CASSPSGLLYEQYF. In DNA, the CDR3 is TGTGCCAGCTCACCGTCGGGACTGCTCTACGAGCAGTACTTC.

This sequence joins TRBV2 and TRBJ2-1, with D tentatively TRBD2 (6 bases). The CDR3 consists of 16 residues. Trimming left V 0 bases short and J 4 bases short, with 13 bases between. Germline V CDR1 and CDR2: SNHLY, FYNNEI. The CDR3 sequence: CASSEALRGLYNEQFF. CDR3 DNA: TGTGCCAGCAGTGAAGCGCTTCGGGGACTTTACAATGAGCAGTTCTTC. The variable domain in full, completed from reference TRBV2 and TRBJ2-1, reads EPEVTQTPSHQVTQMGQEVILRCVPISNHLYFYWYRQILGQKVEFLVSFYNNEISEKSEIFDDQFSVERPDGSNFTLKIRSTKLEDSAMYFCASSEALRGLYNEQFFGPGTRLTVL.

CDR3: CASSARGTVDEKLFF. The DNA of the CDR3 is TGTGCCAGCAGCGCCCGCGGGACAGTTGATGAAAAACTGTTTTTT. The chain uses TRBV7-8 and TRBJ1-4; 7 positions match TRBD1. The CDR3 is made up of 15 amino acids. Trimming removed 5 bases from V and 6 bases from J; junction bases left unmatched: 9. Germline V lookup: CDR1 SGHVS, CDR2 FQNEAQ. The complete variable domain, with remaining parts taken from reference TRBV7-8 and TRBJ1-4, reads GAGVSQSPRYKVAKRGQDVALRCDPISGHVSLFWYQQALGQGPEFLTYFQNEAQLDKSGLPSDRFFAERPEGSVSTLKIQRTQQEDSAVYLCASSARGTVDEKLFFGSGTQLSVL.

Judged by abundance, this clone is medium-sized. The chain has TRBV4-1 and TRBJ1-3; a weak D match, TRBD1 (6 bases). The CDR3 extends over 16 amino acids. CDR1 is MGHRA and CDR2 is YSYEKL in the germline V gene. V lost 4 bases and J 0 bases, leaving 13 bases between the germline ends. The CDR3 reads CASSLSRGSSGNTIYF. CDR3 DNA sequence: TGCGCCAGCAGCCTCAGCAGGGGAAGCTCTGGAAACACCATATATTTT.

The table lists this clone with a count of one. V and J are TRBV29-1 and TRBJ2-7; 9 bases match TRBD1. The J segment lost 5 bases and the V segment lost 7 bases, leaving 3 bases of the junction unmatched. The CDR3 is 11 amino acids. Germline V gives CDR1 SQVTM, CDR2 ANQGSEA. CDR3 region: CSGRQGDEQYF. In nucleotides, the CDR3 is TGCAGCGGACGACAGGGGGACGAGCAGTACTTC.

J is TRBJ1-6 and V is TRBV9, with a weak D call TRBD1 (5 bases). Trimming cost V 3 bases and J 10 bases, with 14 bases left between them. The CDR3 runs 14 residues. The germline CDR1 and CDR2 sequences are SGDLS and YYNGEE. This CDR3 reads CASSGPVGGSPLHF. The CDR3 coding sequence is TGTGCCAGCAGCGGACCAGTGGGGGGATCACCCCTCCACTTT.

As DNA, the CDR3 is TGCAGCGTTGGACAGGGTGGCCAGCCCCAGCATTTT. Its translation is CSVGQGGQPQHF. This chain joins TRBV29-1 and TRBJ1-5, with 7 bases matching TRBD1. Trimming cost V 4 bases and J 7 bases; bases outside gene matches: 4. The CDR3 runs 12 residues. The germline CDR1 and CDR2 sequences are SQVTM and ANQGSEA.

V usage is TRBV6-2 or TRBV6-3 and J usage is TRBJ2-1, with 7 bases aligning to TRBD1. Germline values: CDR1 MNHEY, CDR2 SVGEGT. After removal of 2 bases from V and 0 bases from J, the junction contained 4 bases not matched to a gene. CDR3 length: 16 amino acids. The CDR3 spells CASSYGRQGSYNEQFF. CDR3 nucleotides: TGTGCCAGCAGTTACGGTCGACAGGGCTCCTACAATGAGCAGTTCTTC.

In its sample, this clone was seen once. The chain links TRBV7-8 to TRBJ1-5; no clear D gene. Trimming removed 2 bases from V and 6 bases from J, with 14 bases in between. The germline gives CDR1 SGHVS, CDR2 FQNEAQ. This CDR3 is 15 amino acids long. The CDR3 is CASSLLRGSGQPQHF. As DNA, the CDR3 is TGTGCCAGCAGCTTACTTCGGGGAAGTGGTCAGCCCCAGCATTTT.

J is TRBJ2-7 and V is TRBV14; the D gene is possibly TRBD2 (5 bases). Trimming took 3 bases from V and 0 from J, leaving 9 bases between them. The CDR3 is 14 residues long. Germline V gene lookup returns CDR1 SGHDN and CDR2 FVKESK. The CDR3 loop reads CASSQLGSSYEQYF. The CDR3 DNA sequence: TGTGCCAGCAGCCAGTTGGGGAGCTCCTACGAGCAGTACTTC.

V is TRBV4-3 and J is TRBJ2-1; TRBD2 matches 9 bases. The V and J ends lost 4 bases and 7 bases, in that order; junction bases with no gene match: 11. This CDR3 has 16 residues. Germline V lookup: CDR1 LGHNA, CDR2 YSLEER. The CDR3 region is CASSLLISGRSNEQFF. The CDR3 nucleotides read TGCGCCAGCAGCCTATTAATTAGCGGGAGAAGTAATGAGCAGTTCTTC.

The CDR3, as DNA: TGTGCCACGACCGGGGGGACTAGCGGGAGGGTATCCTACGAGCAGTACTTC. Its translation is CATTGGTSGRVSYEQYF. This chain joins TRBV28 and TRBJ2-7; 16 positions agree with TRBD2. The CDR3 spans 17 residues. Trimming took 10 bases from V and 1 from J; bases not matched to a gene: 10. Germline V gene sequence: CDR1 MDHEN, CDR2 SYDVKM.

This clone is a singleton in its sample. V usage is TRBV5-1 and J usage is TRBJ2-7, with 10 bases aligning to TRBD1. V shed 0 bases, J shed 7 bases, and the junction held 4 bases outside the gene matches. The V gene's germline CDR1 is SGHRS and CDR2 YFSETQ. The CDR3 totals 14 residues. This CDR3 is CASSLAGTGEEQYF. In DNA form, the CDR3 reads TGCGCCAGCAGCTTGGCCGGGACAGGGGAGGAGCAGTACTTC.

The J gene is TRBJ2-1, the V gene TRBV6-2 or TRBV6-3; 7 bases are shared with TRBD2. V lost 0 bases to trimming and J lost 0 bases; unmatched junction nucleotides: 2. Per germline, CDR1 MNHEY and CDR2 SVGEGT. CDR3 length: 16 amino acids. The CDR3 reads CASSYSGGSSYNEQFF. In DNA, the CDR3 is TGTGCCAGCAGTTACTCTGGCGGGAGCTCCTACAATGAGCAGTTCTTC.

The V gene is TRBV7-9, the J gene TRBJ2-3; D not certain. Trimming took 3 bases from V and 4 from J, leaving 5 bases between them. CDR1 and CDR2 from the germline V gene are SEHNR and FQNEAQ (reference sequence). This CDR3 contains 12 residues. The CDR3 is CASSFQPDTQYF. The CDR3 coding sequence is TGTGCCAGCAGCTTTCAGCCAGATACGCAGTATTTT.

This chain joins TRBV6-6 and TRBJ1-5, with D uncertain. Trimming shortened V by 0 bases and J by 9 bases, and 9 bases separated the two germline ends. Per the germline V gene, CDR1 is MNHNY and CDR2 is SVGAGI (reference sequence). This CDR3 has 13 amino acids. The CDR3 DNA is TGTGCCAGCAGTTACTCGACTGTTGGGCCCCAGCATTTT. Its translation is CASSYSTVGPQHF.

The V gene is TRBV25-1, the J gene TRBJ2-5; the D is unclear. V lost 1 base and J lost 4, with 10 bases in between. Germline V CDR1 and CDR2: MGHDK, SYGVNS. This CDR3 has 14 amino acids. The CDR3, as DNA: TGTGCCAGCAGTGAATTAGCAGGCCGAGAGACCCAGTACTTC. Translation: CASSELAGRETQYF.